This TCR beta chain was recovered during a study of blood T cell repertoires in COVID-19. Study background: Collection of acute and convalescent COVID-19 samples took place in the United States, Italy and Spain. PBMCs, B-cell-depleted T cells, or T cells were the source of the cDNA or gDNA that made up the material.

Looked up from germline, CDR1 is LNHDA and CDR2 is SQIVND (reference sequence). V lost 0 bases, J lost 4 bases, and 13 bases lay in between. The CDR3 has 16 amino acids. Authors' processing steps: Reference gene primer amplification in the assay estimated nucleated cell counts. The method was immunoSEQ multiplex PCR; TCRdb's version includes in-frame clones alone and lacks a portion of them. V and J calls and clone size come straight from that table; D and trimming were deduced from the DNA. Among hundreds of thousands of clones listed, about 85% were seen once. This chain uses TRBV19 with TRBJ1-5, with D unclear. The sample consisted of peripheral blood. The clonotype was recovered from a woman aged 18 to 35 with acute or convalescent COVID-19. Here the CDR3 reads CASSIEGGVSNQPQHF. CDR3 nucleotides: TGTGCCAGTAGTATAGAAGGAGGCGTATCAAATCAGCCCCAGCATTTT.